The next 28 T cell receptor beta chains were all read from a single sample in a study of shared clonotypes between healthy human individuals. The repertoire was sequenced with immunoSEQ multiplex PCR; TCRdb's copy has only in-frame clones and lacks some. The sample lists approximately 1.9 million clones; around 93% were seen once. Naive-designated CD8 cells lacked CD45RO, were positively enriched for CCR7, and omitted terminally differentiated effector memory CD45RA+ cells. Sequencing used naive CD8+ T cells from PBMCs. Receptors originate from a man younger than 35 in good health. Some clones in this sample may be carry-over from other donors' samples.

This chain uses TRBV13 with TRBJ1-1; 10 bases match TRBD1. Trimming removed 5 bases from V and 3 bases from J; junction bases left unmatched: 18. CDR1 and CDR2 (germline): PRHDT, FYEKMQ (reference sequence). This CDR3 comprises 19 residues. The CDR3 here is CASSPSLRDRGVVDTEAFF. In DNA, the CDR3 is TGTGCCAGCAGCCCCTCCCTCCGGGACAGGGGAGTTGTGGACACTGAAGCTTTCTTT.

The V and J genes are TRBV6-5 and TRBJ1-2; tentative D call: TRBD1 (6 bases). This CDR3 has 12 residues. Germline V gene lookup returns CDR1 MNHEY and CDR2 SVGAGI. The V end lost 6 bases, the J end lost 7 bases, and 12 bases lay between the germline ends. In DNA form, the CDR3 reads TGTGCCAGCAGCCCCGGGGGGGCTGGCTACACCTTC. This gives the protein CASSPGGAGYTF.

This chain uses TRBV9 with TRBJ2-7; weak D call: TRBD1 (6 bases). CDR1 SGDLS and CDR2 YYNGEE come from the germline V gene. CDR3 length: 14 amino acids. Trimming pared 4 bases from V and 1 base from J, leaving 12 bases between. As DNA, the CDR3 is TGTGCCAGCAGCCCCCAGGGGCAGTCCTACGAGCAGTACTTC. Its translation: CASSPQGQSYEQYF.

This chain uses TRBV5-8 with TRBJ1-5; D remains unclear. CDR3 length: 18 residues. Trimming shortened V by 0 bases and J by 0 bases, and 16 bases separated the two germline ends. Per germline, CDR1 SGHTS and CDR2 YDEGEE. The CDR3 loop reads CASSLGTADVYSNQPQHF. The CDR3 coding sequence is TGTGCCAGCAGCTTGGGTACAGCTGACGTTTATAGCAATCAGCCCCAGCATTTT.

V usage is TRBV5-1 and J usage is TRBJ2-7; TRBD2 aligns across 11 bases. This CDR3 has 16 amino acids. With V trimmed by 0 bases and J by 3 bases, 5 bases remained unmatched. The V gene's germline CDR1 is SGHRS and CDR2 YFSETQ. The CDR3: CASSLGLAGGYYEQYF. The CDR3 nucleotides are TGCGCCAGCAGCTTGGGGCTAGCGGGAGGTTACTACGAGCAGTACTTC.

The chain links TRBV4-3 to TRBJ1-2; 7 bases line up with TRBD1. This CDR3 spans 16 amino acids. The V segment lost 4 bases and the J segment 8 bases; nucleotides outside the gene matches: 16. The germline V gene has CDR1 LGHNA and CDR2 YSLEER. The CDR3 spells CASSPDKGRGLWGYTF. The DNA of the CDR3 is TGCGCCAGCAGCCCTGACAAGGGGAGGGGGCTTTGGGGCTACACCTTC.

This clone showed up just once. Here the CDR3 DNA reads TGTGCCAGCAGTGGGGTACAGGGGTTTACCGGGGAGCTGTTTTTT. This codes for CASSGVQGFTGELFF. This sequence joins TRBV28 and TRBJ2-2; 7 positions agree with TRBD1. Germline CDR1 MDHEN, CDR2 SYDVKM. V shed 5 bases, J shed 5 bases, and the junction held 8 bases outside the gene matches. This CDR3 has 15 amino acids.

This rearrangement joins TRBV19 to TRBJ2-7; weak D call: TRBD2 (5 bases). V dropped 7 bases and J dropped 0 bases, with 13 bases sitting between them. The CDR3 runs to 14 residues. CDR1 and CDR2 (germline): LNHDA, SQIVND (reference sequence). The CDR3 DNA is TGTGCCAGTAAAGGGAGTCCTCCCTCCTACGAGCAGTACTTC. It specifies CASKGSPPSYEQYF.

The V gene is TRBV29-1, the J gene TRBJ2-7; perhaps TRBD1 as D (5 bases). Looked up from germline, CDR1 is SQVTM and CDR2 is ANQGSEA. The CDR3 consists of 12 residues. The ends were cut back, 7 bases at V and 3 bases at J, with 13 bases in the middle. This chain's CDR3 is CSGTGPNYEQYF. CDR3 sequence (DNA): TGCAGCGGCACAGGACCGAACTACGAGCAGTACTTC.

This clone showed up just once. This rearrangement joins TRBV4-1 to TRBJ1-1; TRBD1 is a possible D gene (6 bases). Trimming took off 0 bases at V and 4 bases at J, with 12 bases between the two ends. Germline V gene sequence: CDR1 MGHRA, CDR2 YSYEKL. The CDR3 is made up of 15 amino acids. The DNA of the CDR3 is TGCGCCAGCAGCCAAGATACAGGGCGCGGCACTGAAGCTTTCTTT. Translated: CASSQDTGRGTEAFF.

V is TRBV7-8 and J is TRBJ1-4, with 9 bases matching TRBD1. V lost 6 bases and J lost 3; bases outside the gene matches: 8. Germline CDR1 is SGHVS and CDR2 is FQNEAQ. There are 16 residues in the CDR3. CDR3 DNA: TGTGCCAGCAGAAGACAGGGGGTGGCGGCTAATGAAAAACTGTTTTTT. Amino acids: CASRRQGVAANEKLFF.

J is TRBJ2-1 and V is TRBV6-6, with TRBD2 matching 10 bases. Germline loops: CDR1 MNHNY, CDR2 SVGAGI (reference sequence). CDR3 size: 15 residues. The J segment lost 4 bases and the V segment lost 6 bases, leaving 6 bases of the junction unmatched. CDR3 sequence (DNA): TGTGCCAGCAGCCCCACTAGCGGGGATTACAATGAGCAGTTCTTC. Its translation: CASSPTSGDYNEQFF.

This clone was counted once. The V call is TRBV7-2, the J call TRBJ2-5; 7 bases fit TRBD1. Trimming took 5 bases from V and 1 from J; bases not matched to a gene: 10. The germline V gene encodes CDR1 SGHTA and CDR2 FQGNSA. The CDR3 contains 16 residues. The CDR3 loop reads CASSTRTGTRQETQYF. The CDR3 DNA follows: TGTGCCAGCAGCACCCGGACAGGCACCCGCCAAGAGACCCAGTACTTC.

The chain is built from TRBV4-1 and TRBJ1-2; maybe TRBD1 (6 bases). Per germline, CDR1 MGHRA and CDR2 YSYEKL. Trimming left V 4 bases short and J 4 bases short, with 19 bases between. The CDR3 runs to 16 residues. The DNA of the CDR3 is TGCGCCAGCAGCCTCCGGACAGCACTTGCCCCCTATGGCTACACCTTC. It encodes CASSLRTALAPYGYTF.

The V and J genes are TRBV7-9 and TRBJ2-2; D is unclear. Germline CDR1 reads SEHNR; CDR2 reads FQNEAQ (reference sequence). The V end lost 5 bases, the J end lost 4 bases, and 14 bases lay between the germline ends. The CDR3 length is 15 residues. The CDR3 reads CASSEATQRTGELFF. The CDR3 nucleotides are TGTGCCAGCAGCGAGGCGACCCAGCGCACCGGGGAGCTGTTTTTT.

This clone came up once. CDR3 DNA sequence: TGTGCCAGCAGTGAGACAGGACAGGCGTCAGAGGGTGGAAACACCATATATTTT. It codes for CASSETGQASEGGNTIYF. The chain joins TRBV6-1 to TRBJ1-3, with 7 bases identical to TRBD1. The V segment lost 3 bases and the J segment 3 bases; nucleotides outside the gene matches: 14. The length of the CDR3 is 18 residues. CDR1 and CDR2 (germline): MNHNS, SASEGT.

The chain uses TRBV9 and TRBJ1-3; D possibly corresponds to TRBD1 (6 bases). CDR3 length: 16 amino acids. With 4 bases removed from V and 0 bases from J, the gap between germline ends came to 14 bases. Germline V CDR1 and CDR2: SGDLS, YYNGEE. The CDR3 DNA sequence: TGTGCCAGCAGCCCATCGGACAGCCTCTCTGGAAACACCATATATTTT. This sequence encodes CASSPSDSLSGNTIYF.

This clone occurred a few times. The gene calls are TRBV1 and TRBJ1-1; the table names TRBD1, a call not compared with the DNA. TRBV1 is reported as a pseudogene. This CDR3 has 13 residues. CDR3 nucleotides: TGCACCAGCAGCCGACCACCCGGGACAGTAGCTTTCTTT. Its translation: CTSSRPPGTVAFF.

The chain combines TRBV5-1 with TRBJ2-5; D ambiguous. Trimming removed 1 base from V and 4 bases from J, with 14 bases in between. Looked up from germline, CDR1 is SGHRS and CDR2 is YFSETQ. The CDR3 has 15 amino acids. The CDR3 reads CASSLWPGSSETQYF. The CDR3 DNA is TGCGCCAGCAGCTTGTGGCCAGGAAGTTCAGAGACCCAGTACTTC. Using reference TRBV5-1 and TRBJ2-5 for the parts outside the CDR3, the full variable domain is KAGVTQTPRYLIKTRGQQVTLSCSPISGHRSVSWYQQTPGQGLQFLFEYFSETQRNKGNFPGRFSGRQFSNSRSEMNVSTLELGDSALYLCASSLWPGSSETQYFGPGTRLLVL.

V usage is TRBV19 and J usage is TRBJ2-7; 8 bases line up with TRBD1. The germline V gene encodes CDR1 LNHDA and CDR2 SQIVND (reference sequence). The CDR3 is 15 amino acids. The junction had 9 bases not matched to a gene; V was cut back by 5 bases and J by 3 bases. For the CDR3, the DNA is TGTGCCAGTAGTTCAACCGGGACAGGAGTCTACGAGCAGTACTTC. Protein: CASSSTGTGVYEQYF. Combining the CDR3 with reference TRBV19 and TRBJ2-7 gives the whole variable domain DGGITQSPKYLFRKEGQNVTLSCEQNLNHDAMYWYRQDPGQGLRLIYYSQIVNDFQKGDIAEGYSVSREKKESFPLTVTSAQKNPTAFYLCASSSTGTGVYEQYFGPGTRLTVT.

The chain carries TRBV9 and TRBJ2-6, with 10 nucleotides matching TRBD1. Trimming at V came to 4 bases and at J to 1 base, leaving 11 bases not matched to a gene. The CDR3 contains 19 residues. CDR1 SGDLS and CDR2 YYNGEE come from the germline V gene. Here the CDR3 DNA reads TGTGCCAGCAGCTCCTCCCTGACAGGGGGCTGGTCTGGGGCCAACGTCCTGACTTTC. Translation: CASSSSLTGGWSGANVLTF.

This clone was counted between two and nine times. This sample includes further DNA sequences coding for the same CDR3. The chain recombines TRBV27 with TRBJ2-7; TRBD1 aligns across 7 bases. The ends lost 5 bases at V and 1 base at J; junction bases unmatched: 5. The CDR3 loop spans 14 amino acids. The V gene's germline CDR1 is MNHEY and CDR2 SMNVEV (reference sequence). This CDR3 is CASSPRQGSYEQYF. CDR3 sequence (DNA): TGTGCCAGCAGTCCCCGACAGGGTTCCTACGAGCAGTACTTC.

The chain employs TRBV19 and TRBJ2-1; TRBD2 aligns across 8 bases. The V and J ends lost 3 bases and 10 bases, in that order; junction bases with no gene match: 20. CDR3 length: 18 amino acids. Germline CDR1 reads LNHDA; CDR2 reads SQIVND (reference sequence). The CDR3 region is CASSIIGELREALDEQFF. The CDR3 DNA sequence: TGTGCCAGTAGTATTATAGGAGAATTGCGGGAGGCGTTGGACGAGCAGTTCTTC.

The chain is built from TRBV19 and TRBJ2-6, with 11 bases lining up with TRBD2. The CDR3 has 18 residues. V lost 7 bases to trimming and J lost 0 bases; unmatched junction nucleotides: 8. The germline CDR1 and CDR2 sequences are LNHDA and SQIVND (reference sequence). The chain's CDR3 is CASTPGLAALSGANVLTF. The CDR3 coding sequence is TGTGCCAGTACCCCGGGACTAGCGGCCCTCTCTGGGGCCAACGTCCTGACTTTC.

The V gene is TRBV27, the J gene TRBJ2-7; 9 bases align to TRBD1. With 3 bases clipped from V and 9 bases from J, the junction kept 6 bases outside the gene matches. This CDR3 is 13 amino acids long. From germline, CDR1 is MNHEY and CDR2 SMNVEV (reference sequence). Written as DNA, the CDR3 is TGTGCCAGCAGTTTGGGGACAGGGTGGGGGCAGTACTTC. Its translation is CASSLGTGWGQYF.

This sequence joins TRBV25-1 and TRBJ2-7, with D uncertain. Germline V gives CDR1 MGHDK, CDR2 SYGVNS. Deletions cut 4 bases from V and 2 bases from J, with 6 bases between. The CDR3 contains 12 residues. CDR3 sequence: CASSGSAYEQYF. The CDR3 DNA is TGTGCCAGCAGTGGGAGTGCCTACGAGCAGTACTTC.

This clone was counted only a few times. The chain recombines TRBV13 with TRBJ1-2, with 9 nucleotides matching TRBD1. Looked up from germline, CDR1 is PRHDT and CDR2 is FYEKMQ (reference sequence). Trimming at V came to 0 bases and at J to 6 bases, leaving 5 bases not matched to a gene. The CDR3 is 15 residues long. The CDR3 loop reads CASSLGYRDRDGYTF. The CDR3 nucleotides read TGTGCCAGCAGCTTAGGCTATCGGGACAGGGATGGCTACACCTTC.

The rearrangement uses TRBV25-1 and TRBJ1-1, with D possibly matching TRBD1 (5 bases). Germline V lookup: CDR1 MGHDK, CDR2 SYGVNS. Trimming left V 4 bases short and J 1 base short, with 16 bases between. The CDR3 is 16 amino acids. CDR3 sequence: CASSAEWGNQNTEAFF. CDR3 sequence (DNA): TGTGCCAGCAGTGCTGAATGGGGCAACCAGAACACTGAAGCTTTCTTT.